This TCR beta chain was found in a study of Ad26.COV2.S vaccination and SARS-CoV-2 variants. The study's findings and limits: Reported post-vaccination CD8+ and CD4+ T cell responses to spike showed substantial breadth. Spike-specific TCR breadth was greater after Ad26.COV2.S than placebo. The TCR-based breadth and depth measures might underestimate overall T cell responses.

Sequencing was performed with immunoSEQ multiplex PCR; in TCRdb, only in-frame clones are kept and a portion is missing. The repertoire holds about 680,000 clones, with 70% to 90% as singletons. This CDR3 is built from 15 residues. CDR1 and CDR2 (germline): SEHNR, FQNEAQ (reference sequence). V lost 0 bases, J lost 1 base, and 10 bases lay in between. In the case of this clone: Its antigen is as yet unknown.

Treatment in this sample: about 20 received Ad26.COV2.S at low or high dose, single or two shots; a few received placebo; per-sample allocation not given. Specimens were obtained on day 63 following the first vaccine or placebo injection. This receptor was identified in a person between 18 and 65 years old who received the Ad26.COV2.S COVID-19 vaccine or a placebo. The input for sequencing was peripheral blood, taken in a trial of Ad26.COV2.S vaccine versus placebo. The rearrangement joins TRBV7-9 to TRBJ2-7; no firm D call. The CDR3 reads CASSLAPRDSYEQYF. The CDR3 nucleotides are TGTGCCAGCAGCTTAGCCCCCCGCGATTCCTACGAGCAGTACTTC.